Listed below are T cell receptor beta chains from one sample, sequenced in a study of metastatic and nonmetastatic thyroid tumors. From the PCR reads, TCRdb re-called clones with MiXCR. The table lists just over 15,000 clones, about 35% of them singletons. Input material: tumor tissue. These receptors all stem from a male donor with papillary thyroid cancer or a benign thyroid nodule (not recorded which). Some clones in this sample may be carry-over from other donors' samples. CDR3s leave out the opening cysteine and the closing phenylalanine or tryptophan.

11	TRBJ1-6	TRBV5-1	ASNRDRYSPLH
12	TRBJ2-5	TRBV12-3/TRBV12-4	ASTGEGDGETQY
14	TRBJ1-1	TRBV29-1	SVEGMLPGGNTEAF
11	TRBJ1-2	TRBV6-1	ASTETLLRGYT
12	TRBJ2-7	TRBV28	ASSLQGAIHRQY
12	TRBJ1-5	TRBV6-5	ASRYSGQDQHQH
15	TRBJ1-4	TRBV6-1	ASSREPRIATNEKLF
11	TRBJ2-7	TRBV20-1	SARTRRDYEQY
13	TRBJ2-1	TRBV6-2/TRBV6-3	ASSYGPSSYNEQF
13	TRBJ1-1	TRBV5-1	TSSATGGQDTEAL
11	TRBJ2-7	TRBV11-2	ASSRDPTSEQY
15	TRBJ2-6	TRBV25-1	ASLGGRKSSGANVLT
12	TRBJ2-7	TRBV2	ASTGQGVSYEQY
14	TRBJ2-3	TRBV12-3/TRBV12-4	ASSLFGTSYTDTQY
13	TRBJ2-3	TRBV25-1	ASSDPRGRTDTQY
15	TRBJ2-3	TRBV11-1	ASSFTIVGGRSDTQY
10	TRBJ2-7	TRBV6-1	ASSRKGFEQY
10	TRBJ2-2	TRBV6-2/TRBV6-3	ASSYRTGELF
10	TRBJ1-5	TRBV6-1	ASSEITRPQH
13	TRBJ1-2	TRBV20-1	SVHPTQGANYGYT
16	TRBJ2-7	TRBV6-2/TRBV6-3	ASRDQLHRGSFAYEQY
11	TRBJ2-7	TRBV30	AWSWTGGYEQY
14	TRBJ2-3	TRBV25-1	ASSEEGTVYTDTQY
12	TRBJ2-5	TRBV11-3	ASSLVVSQETQY
13	TRBJ2-3	TRBV7-3	ASSPGYLETDTQY
12	TRBJ2-7	TRBV18	ASTPSGGAAEQY
11	TRBJ1-3	TRBV12-3/TRBV12-4	ASSSFQGSTIY
15	TRBJ1-3	TRBV4-1	ASSHATTGASGNTIY
13	TRBJ1-2	TRBV5-1	ASSRGQGKGYGYT
13	TRBJ1-2	TRBV27	ASSSLTGTDYGYT
11	TRBJ1-6	TRBV30	AWKVQGSSPLH
16	TRBJ2-3	TRBV6-5	ASRPRGGTSGGTDTQY
11	TRBJ1-1	TRBV3-1	ASSQVRNTEAF
13	TRBJ1-2	TRBV30	AWSVAGGGNYGYT
15	TRBJ2-3	TRBV11-1	ASSLLGGQGVRHTQY
11	TRBJ2-1	TRBV19	ASSRGTDNEQF
13	TRBJ2-7	TRBV7-2	ASSSGQGNHDEQY
14	TRBJ2-2	TRBV11-2	ASSFSRGFETGELF
11	TRBJ2-5	TRBV18	AISTSGRETQY
10	TRBJ2-7	TRBV20-1	SAPRQNYEQY
11	TRBJ2-2	TRBV11-3	ASTRGGTGELF
13	TRBJ2-3	TRBV5-1	ASSLLWGFTDTQY
12	TRBJ1-2	TRBV27	ASSHQKGWYGYT
15	TRBJ1-2	TRBV12-3/TRBV12-4	ASSLSAADRGSDGYT
11	TRBJ1-1	TRBV30	AWSEGLNTEAF
14	TRBJ2-7	TRBV6-1	ASILDRRSSLYEQY
13	TRBJ2-3	TRBV5-4	ASSRSGSGADTQY
12	TRBJ2-3	TRBV7-9	ASGSFVGTDTQY
12	TRBJ1-3	TRBV12-3/TRBV12-4	ASRFGLGGNTIY
11	TRBJ2-7	TRBV6-2/TRBV6-3	ASSEPTSGTQY
13	TRBJ1-5	TRBV20-1	SAGKPGGGHQPQH
14	TRBJ2-7	TRBV11-2	ASSLDPGQGLYEQY
12	TRBJ1-1	TRBV6-1	ASIQTGTPEFCF
15	TRBJ1-3	TRBV5-6	ASSLPLRGGGANTIY
13	TRBJ1-2	TRBV6-1	ASTRTGANLAGYT